This TCR beta chain was identified during a study of cytomegalovirus exposure and HLA in healthy donors. Whole-study findings and limits: It was reported in a later analysis that an Asian-associated ancestry cluster showed fewer N-insertions than the 666-donor mean. Reports credit the classifier with highly specific, highly sensitive diagnosis of cytomegalovirus status.

Amplification used 60 Vbeta primers and 13 Jbeta primers. The repertoire was sequenced with immunoSEQ multiplex PCR; TCRdb's copy has only in-frame clones and lacks some. Of about 150,000 clones listed, roughly three quarters were seen once; the top ten hold 0.85% to 1.4%. On this clone: As yet, its antigen is unknown. Other DNA sequences from this sample encode an identical CDR3 as well.

J gave up 2 bases and V 1 base, and 6 bases lay outside the gene matches. Germline V gene data show CDR1 as SGHRS and CDR2 as YFSETQ. The CDR3 runs 18 residues. The V and J genes are TRBV5-1 and TRBJ2-2, with 12 nucleotides matching TRBD2. The sample taken for sequencing was PBMCs. The sequence derives from a male donor in good health and CMV-seronegative. The CDR3 loop is CASSLRLAGGPNTGELFF. In DNA form, the CDR3 reads TGCGCCAGCAGCTTGCGGCTAGCGGGGGGGCCTAACACCGGGGAGCTGTTTTTT.